Below, 31 T cell receptor beta chains from the same sample are listed, as sequenced in a study of shared clonotypes between healthy human individuals. This table comes from immunoSEQ multiplex PCR, and its TCRdb copy is limited to in-frame clones, with some not included. The table has just over 2,000,000 clones, around 96% seen once; the top ten hold about 1.1%. The naive CD8 population came from CD45RO-negative cells selected for CCR7, without terminally differentiated effector memory CD45RA+ cells. Input material: naive CD8+ T cells sorted from blood. Receptor source: a young man in good health.

The chain employs TRBV4-3 and TRBJ2-5, with 9 nucleotides matching TRBD1. The junction had 8 bases not matched to a gene; V was cut back by 1 base and J by 5 bases. The CDR3 is made up of 16 amino acids. The germline V gene has CDR1 LGHNA and CDR2 YSLEER. CDR3 DNA: TGCGCCAGCAGCCAAGTGTGGGACAGGGCTTGGGAGACCCAGTACTTC. It yields the protein CASSQVWDRAWETQYF.

The chain is built from TRBV27 and TRBJ1-5; D perhaps matches TRBD1 (5 bases). The CDR3 spans 17 residues. The V gene lost 5 bases and the J gene lost 0 bases, with 17 bases spanning the gap. The germline gives CDR1 MNHEY, CDR2 SMNVEV (reference sequence). CDR3 region: CASSPIGAQHSNQPQHF. The CDR3 bases are TGTGCCAGCAGTCCCATCGGGGCCCAACATAGCAATCAGCCCCAGCATTTT.

The J gene is TRBJ2-4, the V gene TRBV30; 7 bases agree with TRBD1. CDR3 size: 15 residues. V lost 3 bases, J lost 7 bases, and 12 bases stayed unmatched. Germline loops: CDR1 GTSNPN, CDR2 SVGIG (reference sequence). The CDR3 DNA is TGTGCCTGGAGCATTGGGCCAGGGGGTAGGAACATTCAGTACTTC. Its protein is CAWSIGPGGRNIQYF.

Points on this clone: The sample has other DNA sequences that encode this CDR3 too. The rearrangement links TRBV7-6 to TRBJ1-1; possible D gene TRBD1, 6 bases. Germline V gene sequence: CDR1 SGHVS, CDR2 FNYEAQ. The germline V and J ends were trimmed by 1 base and 4 bases, with 7 bases remaining between them. The length of the CDR3 is 13 residues. The CDR3 coding sequence is TGTGCCAGCAGCTTAGAGGGGGGCACTGAAGCTTTCTTT. This gives the protein CASSLEGGTEAFF. The full variable domain, its missing parts supplied by reference TRBV7-6 and TRBJ1-1, is GAGVSQSPRYKVTKRGQDVALRCDPISGHVSLYWYRQALGQGPEFLTYFNYEAQQDKSGLPNDRFSAERPEGSISTLTIQRTEQRDSAMYRCASSLEGGTEAFFGQGTRLTVV.

The CDR3 DNA reads TGTGCCAGCAGCTTACGAGTTAGCACAGATACGCAGTATTTT. It encodes CASSLRVSTDTQYF. The chain couples TRBV13 to TRBJ2-3; D is ambiguous. Trimming took off 2 bases at V and 0 bases at J, with 6 bases between the two ends. This CDR3 has 14 amino acids. Germline lookup yields CDR1 PRHDT and CDR2 FYEKMQ (reference sequence).

Points on this clone: Germline is not matched at one junction end, which may reflect a read error. The chain couples TRBV6-5 to TRBJ1-4; 8 positions match TRBD1. The germline CDR1 and CDR2 sequences are MNHEY and SVGAGI. The CDR3 runs 14 residues. The CDR3 region is CASRTGRGNEKLSF. The CDR3 nucleotides read TGTGCCTCGAGGACAGGGCGAGGAAATGAAAAACTGTCTTTT.

This chain uses TRBV4-2 with TRBJ1-2; D gene ambiguous. The V gene's germline CDR1 is LGHNA and CDR2 YNFKEQ. The CDR3 covers 14 residues. V lost 5 bases to trimming and J lost 8 bases, with 18 bases between them. The CDR3 sequence: CASSVPGTSGGYTF. The CDR3 DNA reads TGTGCCAGCAGCGTACCGGGCACCTCGGGAGGCTACACCTTC.

This chain links TRBV29-1 with TRBJ1-2; 7 nucleotides match TRBD1. CDR3 length equals 14 residues. CDR1 is SQVTM and CDR2 is ANQGSEA in the germline V gene. J gave up 6 bases and V 1 base, and 8 bases lay outside the gene matches. CDR3 amino acids: CSVEGQGLQDGYTF. The CDR3 DNA is TGCAGCGTTGAAGGACAGGGATTACAGGATGGCTACACCTTC.

This clone was seen just once. The J gene is TRBJ2-1, the V gene TRBV12-5, with D possibly TRBD2 on 5 matching bases. The V and J ends lost 4 bases and 10 bases respectively, with 14 bases between them. Germline V gene data show CDR1 as LGHNT and CDR2 as FRNRAP. The CDR3 is 13 residues long. CDR3 residues: CASGYPSGGEQFF. In DNA form, the CDR3 reads TGTGCTAGTGGTTACCCGAGTGGCGGGGAGCAGTTCTTC.

J is TRBJ1-1 and V is TRBV9; D possibly corresponds to TRBD1 (5 bases). The V and J ends lost 0 bases and 3 bases respectively, with 9 bases between them. CDR3 length equals 14 residues. Germline lookup yields CDR1 SGDLS and CDR2 YYNGEE. CDR3 amino acids: CASSVAWGDTEAFF. Here the CDR3 DNA reads TGTGCCAGCAGCGTAGCATGGGGGGACACTGAAGCTTTCTTT.

About this clone itself: Other nucleotide sequences from this sample produce the same CDR3. The chain links TRBV9 to TRBJ1-3; no firm D call. Germline CDR1 reads SGDLS; CDR2 reads YYNGEE. The V and J ends lost 0 bases and 0 bases respectively, with 7 bases between them. This CDR3 contains 15 residues. CDR3 sequence reads: CASSVGGLSGNTIYF. The DNA of the CDR3 is TGTGCCAGCAGCGTAGGAGGCCTCTCTGGAAACACCATATATTTT.

Note on this clone: Other DNA sequences from this sample encode an identical CDR3 as well. The chain combines TRBV7-9 with TRBJ2-7; 8 bases are shared with TRBD2. V shed 4 bases, J shed 3 bases, and the junction held 5 bases outside the gene matches. This CDR3 has 14 amino acids. CDR1 SEHNR and CDR2 FQNEAQ come from the germline V gene (reference sequence). The CDR3 sequence is CASSSGTSGYEQYF. DNA for the CDR3: TGTGCCAGCAGCTCGGGAACTAGCGGCTACGAGCAGTACTTC.

V is TRBV7-8 and J is TRBJ1-2, with D perhaps TRBD1 (5 bases). The germline V gene has CDR1 SGHVS and CDR2 FQNEAQ. V was shortened by 4 bases and J by 2 bases, with 11 bases between the two germline ends. The CDR3 sequence is 14 residues long. The CDR3 bases are TGTGCCAGCAGCTCTACTGGGGGGAACTATGGCTACACCTTC. It is translated as CASSSTGGNYGYTF.

The V call is TRBV2, the J call TRBJ2-3; D is ambiguous. The CDR3 length is 13 residues. Trimming left V 1 base short and J 2 bases short, with 4 bases between. Germline V gene sequence: CDR1 SNHLY, CDR2 FYNNEI. The CDR3 bases are TGTGCCAGCAGTGAAGACAACACAGATACGCAGTATTTT. Translated, it gives CASSEDNTDTQYF.

The chain joins TRBV6-5 to TRBJ1-4; D is uncertain. The CDR3 runs to 14 residues. Germline V CDR1 and CDR2: MNHEY, SVGAGI. The ends were cut back, 2 bases at V and 4 bases at J, with 8 bases in the middle. This CDR3 is CASSYAPDNEKLFF. The CDR3 DNA is TGTGCCAGCAGTTACGCCCCCGATAATGAAAAACTGTTTTTT.

This clone is a singleton in its sample. This chain connects TRBV7-9 to TRBJ2-7; the D gene could be TRBD1 or TRBD2 (5 bases each). This CDR3 contains 16 residues. Trimming shortened V by 2 bases and J by 0 bases, and 14 bases separated the two germline ends. Germline-derived CDR1 and CDR2 are SEHNR and FQNEAQ (reference sequence). CDR3 bases: TGTGCCAGCAGCTTAACAGGAGGTGGGGTCTCCTACGAGCAGTACTTC. This sequence encodes CASSLTGGGVSYEQYF.

This chain links TRBV30 with TRBJ1-5; TRBD1 aligns across 9 bases. CDR1 is GTSNPN, CDR2 SVGIG, per germline (reference sequence). CDR3 size: 15 residues. Trimming removed 1 base from V and 7 bases from J; junction bases left unmatched: 8. The DNA of the CDR3 is TGTGCCTGGAGTGGGGGACAGGGTAGCGAACAGCCCCAGCATTTT. Translation gives CAWSGGQGSEQPQHF.

As to this clone: Other DNA sequences within the sample encode an identical CDR3. The genes are TRBV6-6 and TRBJ2-1, with D hard to call. V lost 0 bases and J lost 4, with 4 bases in between. Germline V lookup: CDR1 MNHNY, CDR2 SVGAGI (reference sequence). This CDR3 region has 13 residues. Here the CDR3 reads CASSYSDYNEQFF. The CDR3 bases are TGTGCCAGCAGTTACTCAGATTACAATGAGCAGTTCTTC.

This clone occurred once. The chain couples TRBV11-3 to TRBJ2-7, with 8 bases aligning to TRBD2. Trimming cost V 8 bases and J 3 bases; bases outside gene matches: 9. This CDR3 comprises 14 residues. Germline assignment: CDR1 SGHNT and CDR2 YENEEA. The CDR3 loop is CASSKAGDLYEQYF. CDR3 DNA: TGTGCCAGCTCCAAAGCGGGGGATCTCTACGAGCAGTACTTC.

A single count supports this clone. The chain links TRBV4-3 to TRBJ2-7; TRBD2 aligns across 7 bases. This CDR3 contains 15 residues. The germline gives CDR1 LGHNA, CDR2 YSLEER. With V trimmed by 1 base and J by 3 bases, 6 bases remained unmatched. CDR3 sequence (DNA): TGCGCCAGCAGCCAAGTGGCTAGCGGAAACTACGAGCAGTACTTC. Its translation: CASSQVASGNYEQYF.

The chain carries TRBV7-6 and TRBJ2-2, with 7 positions matching TRBD1. There are 13 residues in the CDR3. V gave up 3 bases and J gave up 6 bases; unmatched junction bases: 1. CDR1 SGHVS and CDR2 FNYEAQ come from the germline V gene. Here the CDR3 DNA reads TGTGCCAGCAGCTTTGGGACAGCCGGGGAGCTGTTTTTT. Protein sequence: CASSFGTAGELFF.

The chain is built from TRBV6-5 and TRBJ1-4, with no clear D. Trimming took 7 bases from V and 6 from J, leaving 12 bases between them. The CDR3 runs 13 residues. Looked up from germline, CDR1 is MNHEY and CDR2 is SVGAGI. The CDR3 loop reads CASMETGHEKLFF. CDR3 coding DNA: TGTGCCAGCATGGAGACTGGGCATGAAAAACTGTTTTTT.

This clone was observed a single time. This sample includes further DNA sequences coding for the same CDR3. The chain couples TRBV4-3 to TRBJ2-1; the D gene could be TRBD1 or TRBD2 (5 bases each). Germline V gene data show CDR1 as LGHNA and CDR2 as YSLEER. CDR3 length equals 13 residues. Trimming took off 1 base at V and 8 bases at J, with 9 bases between the two ends. CDR3 amino acids: CASSQVLGDEQFF. In nucleotides, the CDR3 is TGCGCCAGCAGCCAAGTGCTGGGGGATGAGCAGTTCTTC.

The chain uses TRBV5-1 and TRBJ2-3, with a tentative D call TRBD2 (5 bases). CDR3 length: 13 residues. Germline assignment: CDR1 SGHRS and CDR2 YFSETQ. V was clipped by 4 bases and J by 2 bases, with 8 bases between them. CDR3 sequence reads: CASSTGVTDTQYF. The CDR3 DNA sequence: TGCGCCAGCAGCACCGGGGTCACAGATACGCAGTATTTT.

The count of this clone is one. This sample includes further DNA sequences coding for the same CDR3. This sequence joins TRBV4-3 and TRBJ2-7; 8 nucleotides match TRBD1. Germline values: CDR1 LGHNA, CDR2 YSLEER. This CDR3 spans 14 amino acids. Trimming at V came to 1 base and at J to 3 bases, leaving 2 bases not matched to a gene. The CDR3 here is CASSQGQGNYEQYF. The CDR3 nucleotides read TGCGCCAGCAGCCAAGGACAGGGGAACTACGAGCAGTACTTC.

The chain carries TRBV5-1 and TRBJ2-7; either TRBD1 or TRBD2 may fit D (6 bases each). The V gene lost 4 bases and the J gene lost 7 bases, with 18 bases spanning the gap. In germline, CDR1 is SGHRS, CDR2 YFSETQ. This CDR3 comprises 14 residues. CDR3 region: CASSPISGAGEQYF. CDR3 in DNA: TGCGCCAGCAGCCCAATTTCGGGGGCAGGGGAGCAGTACTTC.

The genes are TRBV9 and TRBJ2-7, with D tentatively TRBD2 (5 bases). CDR1 and CDR2 (germline): SGDLS, YYNGEE. V was pared by 4 bases and J by 2 bases, with 16 bases between. CDR3 length equals 15 residues. This chain's CDR3 is CASSPFSEGAYEQYF. CDR3 DNA: TGTGCCAGCAGCCCCTTTTCTGAGGGAGCCTACGAGCAGTACTTC.

This clone was counted once. The rearrangement uses TRBV7-9 and TRBJ2-7; TRBD2 agrees at 12 bases. With 4 bases clipped from V and 5 bases from J, the junction kept 6 bases outside the gene matches. From germline, CDR1 is SEHNR and CDR2 FQNEAQ (reference sequence). The CDR3 sequence is 15 residues long. This CDR3 is CASSSLTSGSDEQYF. As DNA, the CDR3 is TGTGCCAGCAGCTCCCTGACTAGCGGGAGCGACGAGCAGTACTTC.

V is TRBV7-9 and J is TRBJ2-2; 11 bases agree with TRBD2. J was trimmed by 1 base and V by 1 base; bases with no gene match: 5. This CDR3 has 18 residues. The V gene's germline CDR1 is SEHNR and CDR2 FQNEAQ (reference sequence). The DNA of the CDR3 is TGTGCCAGCAGCTTAGATGGGACTAGCGGAATGAACACCGGGGAGCTGTTTTTT. The encoded protein is CASSLDGTSGMNTGELFF. Full variable domain (outside the CDR3, taken from reference TRBV7-9 and TRBJ2-2): DTGVSQNPRHKITKRGQNVTFRCDPISEHNRLYWYRQTLGQGPEFLTYFQNEAQLEKSRLLSDRFSAERPKGSFSTLEIQRTEQGDSAMYLCASSLDGTSGMNTGELFFGEGSRLTVL.

This sequence joins TRBV5-6 and TRBJ1-2; TRBD1 might be the D (5 bases). Trimming pared 5 bases from V and 4 bases from J, leaving 18 bases between. The V gene's germline CDR1 is SGHDT and CDR2 YYEEEE. The CDR3 runs 15 residues. Here the CDR3 DNA reads TGTGCCAGCAGGCACGCGGGGGTATTACTCTATGGCTACACCTTC. It codes for CASRHAGVLLYGYTF.

The chain has TRBV30 and TRBJ2-7, with a possible D match to TRBD1 (6 bases). The germline gives CDR1 GTSNPN, CDR2 SVGIG (reference sequence). Between the trimmed V and J ends, which lost 4 bases and 1 base, there was a span of 14 bases. CDR3 length: 14 residues. The CDR3 spells CAWTMRGISYEQYF. DNA of the CDR3: TGTGCCTGGACTATGAGGGGGATTTCCTACGAGCAGTACTTC.